The T cell receptor (beta chain) under discussion was sequenced for a study of spatial heterogeneity in lung cancer. Overall study context: Beta-chain sequences consistently outnumbered alpha-chain sequences in detection.

By its share, this clonotype is medium-sized. One entry per CDR3 protein results from TCRdb running MiXCR on the 5' RACE reads. The profile shows about 3,800 distinct CDR3 sequences, about 8% of them singletons. Documented time point: sample taken at primary tumor resection. Whole RNA from tumor, nontumor lung or frozen PBMC was sequenced unsorted. Patients with untreated early-stage non-small cell lung cancer, numbering approximately 79, were the donors. CDR1 is SNHLY, CDR2 FYNNEI, per germline. Trimming stripped 4 bases from V and 4 bases from J, with 8 bases between. The CDR3 contains 14 residues. The chain uses TRBV2 and TRBJ2-6, with D possibly TRBD2 on 5 matching bases. The TCR sequence derives from a female donor with early-stage non-small cell lung cancer. Sequenced material: PBMCs, taken at surgery. Here the CDR3 DNA reads TGTGCCAGCAGTGGCGGGTACGGGGCCAACGTCCTGACTTTC. Translated, it gives CASSGGYGANVLTF. The full variable domain, completed using reference TRBV2 and TRBJ2-6, is EPEVTQTPSHQVTQMGQEVILRCVPISNHLYFYWYRQILGQKVEFLVSFYNNEISEKSEIFDDQFSVERPDGSNFTLKIRSTKLEDSAMYFCASSGGYGANVLTFGAGSRLTVL.